This TCR beta chain derives from a study of T cell changes during pregnancy in multiple sclerosis. Germline V lookup: CDR1 SGHRS, CDR2 YFSETQ. This CDR3 is 13 amino acids long. Trimming removed 4 bases from V and 8 bases from J, with 15 bases in between. The assay was immunoSEQ multiplex PCR, and TCRdb's table has in-frame clones only and misses some. The table lists 100,000 or so clones, about nine tenths of them singletons. The chain couples TRBV5-1 to TRBJ1-2; maybe TRBD1 (5 bases). The material was peripheral blood, obtained in the second trimester of pregnancy. This clonotype originated in a female donor in good health, enrolled as a control in a pregnancy study. The CDR3 DNA follows: TGCGCCAGCAGCAAAGTACCAGGGCGAGGCTACACCTTC. This translates into CASSKVPGRGYTF.